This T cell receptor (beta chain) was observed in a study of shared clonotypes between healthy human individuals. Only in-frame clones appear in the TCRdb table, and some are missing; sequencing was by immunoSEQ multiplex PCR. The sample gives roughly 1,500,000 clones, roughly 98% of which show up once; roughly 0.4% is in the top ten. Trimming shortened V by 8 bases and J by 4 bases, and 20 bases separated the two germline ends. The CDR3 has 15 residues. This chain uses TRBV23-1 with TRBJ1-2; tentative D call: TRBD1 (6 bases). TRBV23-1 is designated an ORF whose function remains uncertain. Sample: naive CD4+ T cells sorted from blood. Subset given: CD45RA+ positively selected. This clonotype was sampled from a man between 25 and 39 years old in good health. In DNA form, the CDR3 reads TGCGCCAGCGCAGCCAAACGGGGGGCGGGCTATGGCTACACCTTC. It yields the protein CASAAKRGAGYGYTF.